This T cell receptor beta chain was captured by sequencing in a study of control samples from healthy donors and cancer patients. In germline, CDR1 is MDHEN, CDR2 SYDVKM. The CDR3 is 10 amino acids. V was cut by 8 bases and J by 5 bases, with 6 bases left in between. Only one count was recorded for this clone. Method: immunoSEQ multiplex PCR; TCRdb's copy keeps in-frame clones and lacks some. The profile shows approximately 230,000 clones, roughly 80% of them singletons. V usage is TRBV28 and J usage is TRBJ2-5, with D unclear. The clonotype originates from a woman aged 60 to 75 with lung cancer. The sample comprised PBMCs. The CDR3 reads CASGRETQYF. The DNA of the CDR3 is TGTGCCAGCGGAAGGGAGACCCAGTACTTC.